The clone carrying this T cell receptor beta chain was recorded only once. The antigen remains undetermined. The same CDR3 is also encoded by other DNA sequences in this sample. The record originates from a study of cytomegalovirus exposure and HLA in healthy donors. Study outcomes and limitations: Most subjects' HLA-A and HLA-B alleles were reportedly predicted from TCR beta sequences.

The PCR ran on 60 Vbeta and 13 Jbeta primers. Profiling relied on immunoSEQ multiplex PCR, and the TCRdb table lists in-frame clones only, not all of them. The table has about 120,000 clones, more than 65% seen once. The V gene end was trimmed by 7 bases and the J gene end by 6 bases; junction bases not matched to a gene: 13. The CDR3 is 15 amino acids. Germline loops: CDR1 LNHDA, CDR2 SQIVND (reference sequence). The chain joins TRBV19 to TRBJ1-1; TRBD1 matches at 8 bases. The specimen was PBMCs. This receptor was taken from a man aged 18 to 29 in good health and CMV-seropositive. DNA for the CDR3: TGTGCCAGTATGGGGGCAGGGGGCGCGTTTTCTGAAGCTTTCTTT. As protein: CASMGAGGAFSEAFF.